This TCR beta chain was sequenced for a study of spatial heterogeneity in lung cancer. Study background: Each distinct TCR and UMI combination averaged more than ten appearances in raw reads.

This clonotype was seen a few times. Its target is unknown. CDR1 is MNHEY and CDR2 is SVGAGI in the germline V gene. The CDR3 totals 12 residues. J was trimmed by 8 bases and V by 2 bases; bases with no gene match: 1. Study-level points and caveats: Ubiquitous expanded tumor TCRs were seen in blood more at resection than at follow-up.

Carried by each TCR cDNA molecule was a unique molecular identifier. Each CDR3 protein gets one entry after TCRdb re-called the 5' RACE reads with MiXCR. The data show some 87,000 distinct CDR3 sequences, approximately 8.9% seen once. As to time point: sample taken at primary tumor resection. Unsorted tumor, nontumor lung tissue or cryopreserved PBMC supplied the whole RNA. Donors were roughly 72 untreated early-stage non-small cell lung cancer patients. The sequences come from PBMCs, collected at surgery. The TCR was taken from a male donor with early-stage non-small cell lung cancer. This chain joins TRBV6-5 and TRBJ2-3; 7 nucleotides match TRBD2. The CDR3 protein is CASSYGGGTQYF. The CDR3 nucleotides are TGTGCCAGCAGTTACGGGGGGGGTACGCAGTATTTT.